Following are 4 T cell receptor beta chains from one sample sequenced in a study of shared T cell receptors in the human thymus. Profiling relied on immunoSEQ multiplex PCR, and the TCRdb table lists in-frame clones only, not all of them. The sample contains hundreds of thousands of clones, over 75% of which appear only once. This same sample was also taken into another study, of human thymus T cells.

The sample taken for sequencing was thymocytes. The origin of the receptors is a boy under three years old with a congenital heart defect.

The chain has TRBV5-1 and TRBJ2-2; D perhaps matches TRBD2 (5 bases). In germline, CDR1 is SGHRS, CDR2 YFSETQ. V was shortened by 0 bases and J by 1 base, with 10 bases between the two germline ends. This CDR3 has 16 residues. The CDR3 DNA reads TGCGCCAGCAGCTTGGAGGGAGCGGTGAACACCGGGGAGCTGTTTTTT. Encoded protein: CASSLEGAVNTGELFF.

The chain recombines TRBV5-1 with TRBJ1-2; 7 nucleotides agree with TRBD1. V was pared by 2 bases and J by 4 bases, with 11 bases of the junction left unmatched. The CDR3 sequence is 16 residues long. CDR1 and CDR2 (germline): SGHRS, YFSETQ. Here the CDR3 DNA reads TGCGCCAGCAGCTTAGCACAGGGGCCGGAGGCCTATGGCTACACCTTC. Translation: CASSLAQGPEAYGYTF.

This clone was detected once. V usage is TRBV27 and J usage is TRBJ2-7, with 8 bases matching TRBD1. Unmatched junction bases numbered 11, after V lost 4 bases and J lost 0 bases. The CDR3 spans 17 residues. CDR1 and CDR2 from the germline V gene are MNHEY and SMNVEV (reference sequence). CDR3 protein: CASSSGHRDRSSYEQYF. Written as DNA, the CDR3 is TGTGCCAGCAGTTCGGGACACCGGGACAGGAGCTCCTACGAGCAGTACTTC.

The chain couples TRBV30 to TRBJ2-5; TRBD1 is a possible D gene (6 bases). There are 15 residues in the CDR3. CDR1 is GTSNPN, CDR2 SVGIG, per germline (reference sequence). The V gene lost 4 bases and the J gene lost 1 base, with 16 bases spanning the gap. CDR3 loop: CAWKPQGSIQETQYF. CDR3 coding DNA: TGTGCCTGGAAACCCCAGGGGAGTATCCAAGAGACCCAGTACTTC.